Following are 32 T cell receptor beta chains from one sample sequenced in a study of Ad26.COV2.S vaccination and SARS-CoV-2 variants. Treatment defined: 19 received Ad26.COV2.S at low or high dose, single or two shots; 5 received placebo; per-sample allocation not given. On day 63 after the first injection, vaccine and placebo recipients gave samples. Assay used: immunoSEQ multiplex PCR; TCRdb lists only in-frame clones, some missing. The profile shows 350,000 to 500,000 clones, 90% of them singletons. The starting material was peripheral blood, obtained in a trial of Ad26.COV2.S vaccine versus placebo. The receptors shown here come from a person between 18 and 65 years old who received the Ad26.COV2.S COVID-19 vaccine or a placebo.

The V call is TRBV6-2 or TRBV6-3, the J call TRBJ1-5; 7 bases map to TRBD1. CDR1 and CDR2 from the germline V gene are MNHEY and SVGEGT. V shed 2 bases and J 3 bases; nucleotides not matched to a gene: 13. The CDR3 extends over 18 amino acids. CDR3 DNA: TGTGCCAGCAGTTACGGGGGGATCGGACAGGTCTTCAATCAGCCCCAGCATTTT. Encoded protein: CASSYGGIGQVFNQPQHF.

This clone was counted a single time. The chain is built from TRBV7-9 and TRBJ2-3; 9 nucleotides agree with TRBD2. The CDR3 runs 16 residues. Trimming removed 5 bases from V and 1 base from J; junction bases left unmatched: 7. The germline CDR1 and CDR2 sequences are SEHNR and FQNEAQ (reference sequence). CDR3 region: CASSPGTSRRTDTQYF. DNA for the CDR3: TGTGCCAGCAGCCCGGGGACTAGCCGACGCACAGATACGCAGTATTTT.

This chain connects TRBV7-3 to TRBJ2-1; tentatively, D is TRBD1 (5 bases). The germline gives CDR1 SGHTA, CDR2 FQGTGA. CDR3 length: 14 amino acids. V was pared by 5 bases and J by 8 bases, with 16 bases between. The CDR3 protein is CASSPLGPPDEQFF. The CDR3 DNA follows: TGTGCCAGCAGCCCATTGGGGCCCCCCGATGAGCAGTTCTTC.

This sequence joins TRBV27 and TRBJ2-1, with 7 nucleotides matching TRBD1. The V gene's germline CDR1 is MNHEY and CDR2 SMNVEV (reference sequence). Losses at the gene ends were 7 bases for V and 6 bases for J; bases not matched to a gene: 15. The length of the CDR3 is 16 residues. CDR3 loop: CASTTKGARLVNEQFF. In nucleotides, the CDR3 is TGTGCCAGCACTACTAAGGGGGCGAGGCTAGTCAATGAGCAGTTCTTC.

V gene TRBV7-8 combines with J gene TRBJ2-1; D is uncertain. The V and J ends lost 5 bases and 2 bases respectively, with 16 bases between them. The CDR3 extends over 16 amino acids. CDR1 SGHVS and CDR2 FQNEAQ come from the germline V gene. In DNA, the CDR3 is TGTGCCAGCAGCCCGCCCGGCCGGCACCCCTACAATGAGCAGTTCTTC. Protein: CASSPPGRHPYNEQFF.

The J gene is TRBJ2-3, the V gene TRBV29-1, with 7 bases that match TRBD2. V lost 7 bases to trimming and J lost 1 base; unmatched junction nucleotides: 8. Germline CDR1 reads SQVTM; CDR2 reads ANQGSEA. CDR3 length equals 14 residues. The CDR3 DNA sequence: TGCAGCGCAAAATCTAGCGGAGGCACAGATACGCAGTATTTT. Translated, it gives CSAKSSGGTDTQYF.

This clone was found once. V gene TRBV27 combines with J gene TRBJ1-5, with D perhaps matching TRBD1 (6 bases). Between the trimmed V and J ends, which lost 2 bases and 5 bases, there was a span of 10 bases. The CDR3 runs to 14 residues. Germline V gives CDR1 MNHEY, CDR2 SMNVEV (reference sequence). The CDR3 reads CASSLRGVHQPQHF. The CDR3 DNA follows: TGTGCCAGCAGTTTAAGGGGGGTGCATCAGCCCCAGCATTTT.

The chain is built from TRBV7-2 and TRBJ2-7, with TRBD2 as a possible D gene (5 bases). V lost 4 bases and J 7 bases, leaving 14 bases between the germline ends. The CDR3 contains 13 residues. The germline V gene has CDR1 SGHTA and CDR2 FQGNSA. In nucleotides, the CDR3 is TGTGCCAGCAGCTACCAGCCGTCGGGGGAGCAGTACTTC. Its translation: CASSYQPSGEQYF. Variable domain in full (rest from reference TRBV7-2 and TRBJ2-7): GAGVSQSPSNKVTEKGKDVELRCDPISGHTALYWYRQSLGQGLEFLIYFQGNSAPDKSGLPSDRFSAERTGGSVSTLTIQRTQQEDSAVYLCASSYQPSGEQYFGPGTRLTVT.

V and J are TRBV18 and TRBJ2-1, with D possibly being TRBD1 (6 bases). This CDR3 has 13 amino acids. Trimming cost V 6 bases and J 4 bases, with 10 bases left between them. Germline lookup yields CDR1 KGHSH and CDR2 LQKENI. The CDR3 loop is CASSGAGYNEQFF. CDR3 DNA sequence: TGTGCCAGCTCGGGGGCGGGTTACAATGAGCAGTTCTTC.

This chain connects TRBV9 to TRBJ2-3; D unresolved. Trimming removed 3 bases from V and 2 bases from J, with 13 bases in between. CDR3 length: 15 amino acids. Germline V gene lookup returns CDR1 SGDLS and CDR2 YYNGEE. CDR3 DNA sequence: TGTGCCAGCAGCGCTAGGAGCGCCCCCACAGATACGCAGTATTTT. Protein product: CASSARSAPTDTQYF.

This rearrangement joins TRBV5-6 to TRBJ2-7, with TRBD2 identical over 11 bases. The germline V gene encodes CDR1 SGHDT and CDR2 YYEEEE. The CDR3 totals 16 residues. J was trimmed by 2 bases and V by 4 bases; bases with no gene match: 8. CDR3 in amino acids: CASSPYRLAGTYEQYF. The CDR3, as DNA: TGTGCCAGCAGCCCCTACAGACTAGCGGGAACCTACGAGCAGTACTTC.

A single count supports this clone. This chain uses TRBV21-1 with TRBJ2-7; the D call in the table, TRBD2, was not verified against the DNA. TRBV21-1 is flagged as a pseudogene. This CDR3 comprises 17 residues. CDR3 bases: TGTGCCAGCAGCAAAGAAGCTGGACTAGCGGGAGTGAGCGAGCAGTACTTC. This translates into CASSKEAGLAGVSEQYF.

CDR3 sequence: CASSPQRASGRADGELFF. DNA of the CDR3: TGTGCCAGCAGCCCCCAAAGGGCTAGCGGGAGGGCCGACGGGGAGCTGTTTTTT. The V gene is TRBV7-9, the J gene TRBJ2-2; 12 nucleotides agree with TRBD2. Losses at the gene ends were 5 bases for V and 7 bases for J; bases not matched to a gene: 14. Germline V gives CDR1 SEHNR, CDR2 FQNEAQ (reference sequence). CDR3 size: 18 residues.

This CDR3 reads CASSQGKVGTGIVPPAGELFF. DNA for the CDR3: TGTGCCAGCAGCCAAGGGAAAGTTGGGACAGGGATAGTCCCACCGGCCGGGGAGCTGTTTTTT. The rearrangement uses TRBV14 and TRBJ2-2; the match to TRBD1 covers 9 bases. After removal of 1 base from V and 6 bases from J, the junction contained 21 bases not matched to a gene. Germline CDR1 and CDR2: SGHDN and FVKESK. CDR3 length: 21 residues.

The chain joins TRBV7-3 to TRBJ2-1; the match to TRBD2 covers 9 bases. Germline-derived CDR1 and CDR2 are SGHTA and FQGTGA. The CDR3 sequence is 15 residues long. V lost 6 bases to trimming and J lost 5 bases; unmatched junction nucleotides: 8. CDR3 protein: CASSPGTSFHNEQFF. Written as DNA, the CDR3 is TGTGCCAGCAGTCCCGGGACTAGCTTCCACAATGAGCAGTTCTTC. Full variable domain (rest looked up from reference TRBV7-3 and TRBJ2-1): GAGVSQTPSNKVTEKGKYVELRCDPISGHTALYWYRQSLGQGPEFLIYFQGTGAADDSGLPNDRFFAVRPEGSVSTLKIQRTERGDSAVYLCASSPGTSFHNEQFFGPGTRLTVL.

The chain uses TRBV30 and TRBJ2-7, with 9 bases aligning to TRBD2. The ends lost 0 bases at V and 4 bases at J; junction bases unmatched: 4. CDR1 is GTSNPN, CDR2 SVGIG, per germline (reference sequence). The CDR3 is 14 amino acids. CDR3: CAWSVAGGRYEQYF. CDR3 DNA sequence: TGTGCCTGGAGTGTAGCGGGAGGAAGATACGAGCAGTACTTC.

The chain carries TRBV20-1 and TRBJ2-5; D gene uncertain. V was pared by 6 bases and J by 5 bases, with 10 bases between. CDR1 and CDR2 from the germline V gene are DFQATT and SNEGSKA (reference sequence). The CDR3 length is 11 residues. The CDR3 coding sequence is TGCAGTGCCTCCCACCGGGAGACCCAGTACTTC. This gives the protein CSASHRETQYF.

This clone was seen just once. The CDR3 loop reads CASRTIGTGNEKLFF. CDR3 DNA: TGTGCCAGCAGGACCATAGGGACAGGGAATGAAAAACTGTTTTTT. The chain joins TRBV28 to TRBJ1-4; 9 bases match TRBD1. The CDR3 has 15 amino acids. Germline CDR1 reads MDHEN; CDR2 reads SYDVKM. Germline trimming cut 6 bases from V and 5 bases from J; bases unmatched to any gene: 7.

V and J are TRBV7-2 and TRBJ2-3; D is undetermined. V was clipped by 2 bases and J by 2 bases, with 11 bases between them. In germline, CDR1 is SGHTA, CDR2 FQGNSA. The CDR3 consists of 15 residues. The CDR3 DNA reads TGTGCCAGCAGCTTATCTGCTAGACCCACAGATACGCAGTATTTT. Translation: CASSLSARPTDTQYF.

This clone appeared a single time. This chain connects TRBV9 to TRBJ2-1; 9 bases agree with TRBD2. This CDR3 is built from 19 residues. After removal of 1 base from V and 5 bases from J, the junction contained 16 bases not matched to a gene. Germline V gene sequence: CDR1 SGDLS, CDR2 YYNGEE. CDR3 amino acids: CASSVTLTTETSGHNEQFF. In nucleotides, the CDR3 is TGTGCCAGCAGCGTAACTCTCACCACTGAAACTAGCGGGCACAATGAGCAGTTCTTC.

This chain links TRBV7-2 with TRBJ2-5; 14 bases are a match to TRBD2. The CDR3 sequence is 16 residues long. From germline, CDR1 is SGHTA and CDR2 FQGNSA. J was trimmed by 5 bases and V by 2 bases; bases with no gene match: 4. DNA of the CDR3: TGTGCCAGCAGCTTACCTGGACTAGCGGGAGGTGAGACCCAGTACTTC. It encodes CASSLPGLAGGETQYF.

The V and J genes are TRBV3-1 (or the pseudogene TRBV3-2) and TRBJ2-7, with TRBD1 as a possible D gene (6 bases). The CDR3 spans 17 residues. Germline CDR1 reads LGHDT; CDR2 reads YNNKEL (reference sequence). V lost 0 bases and J 2 bases, leaving 17 bases between the germline ends. CDR3 bases: TGTGCCAGCAGCCAAGATCGGGACACGCATCGTCCCTACGAGCAGTACTTC. Protein: CASSQDRDTHRPYEQYF.

The V gene is TRBV3-1 (or the pseudogene TRBV3-2), the J gene TRBJ1-6; tentatively, D is TRBD1 (5 bases). CDR1 is LGHDT, CDR2 YNNKEL, per germline (reference sequence). Trimming shortened V by 4 bases and J by 2 bases, and 6 bases separated the two germline ends. CDR3 length: 14 amino acids. The CDR3 DNA reads as TGTGCCAGCAGCCTGACAGCCTATAATTCACCCCTCCACTTT. Encoded protein: CASSLTAYNSPLHF.

This chain links TRBV18 with TRBJ2-5; tentative D call: TRBD2 (6 bases). Germline values: CDR1 KGHSH, CDR2 LQKENI. V dropped 1 base and J dropped 2 bases, with 11 bases sitting between them. CDR3 length: 15 amino acids. CDR3 in amino acids: CASSPLVAVQETQYF. The CDR3 DNA is TGTGCCAGCTCACCACTGGTAGCGGTACAAGAGACCCAGTACTTC.

V is TRBV28 and J is TRBJ1-1; D not resolved. The length of the CDR3 is 15 residues. Trimming removed 1 base at V and 1 base at J, with 10 bases between. CDR1 is MDHEN, CDR2 SYDVKM, per germline. In DNA form, the CDR3 reads TGTGCCAGCAGTTTATTCCCAGATGAGAACACTGAAGCTTTCTTT. Translation gives CASSLFPDENTEAFF.

The chain carries TRBV10-3 and TRBJ2-7, with D uncertain. Germline V gene lookup returns CDR1 ENHRY and CDR2 SYGVKD. This CDR3 region has 12 residues. V was clipped by 6 bases and J by 6 bases, with 12 bases between them. CDR3 loop: CAIRGLVGEQYF. The CDR3 region has the DNA TGTGCCATCAGGGGCTTGGTCGGCGAGCAGTACTTC.

The gene calls are TRBV4-1 and TRBJ2-5; D tentatively fits TRBD1 or TRBD2 (6 bases each). CDR1 MGHRA and CDR2 YSYEKL come from the germline V gene. V was pared by 0 bases and J by 4 bases, with 12 bases between. The CDR3 is 15 amino acids. The CDR3 DNA follows: TGCGCCAGCAGCCAAGAAGGGGGAGGAGGAGAGACCCAGTACTTC. This translates into CASSQEGGGGETQYF.

The chain is built from TRBV24-1 and TRBJ2-3, with 11 bases identical to TRBD2. With 4 bases clipped from V and 5 bases from J, the junction kept 4 bases outside the gene matches. The CDR3 has 15 residues. Germline V gene data show CDR1 as KGHDR and CDR2 as SFDVKD. The CDR3 spells CATSDPGLAGDTQYF. The CDR3 DNA sequence: TGTGCCACCAGTGACCCCGGACTAGCGGGAGATACGCAGTATTTT.

The chain uses TRBV13 and TRBJ2-7; TRBD2 is a possible D gene (7 bases). Deletions cut 5 bases from V and 4 bases from J, with 12 bases between. The CDR3 totals 13 residues. Germline assignment: CDR1 PRHDT and CDR2 FYEKMQ (reference sequence). In DNA, the CDR3 is TGTGCCAGCAGCCAGGGAGGGGGATACGAGCAGTACTTC. This codes for CASSQGGGYEQYF.

The rearrangement links TRBV15 to TRBJ2-1; 12 nucleotides align to TRBD2. Germline V lookup: CDR1 LNHNV, CDR2 YYDKDF (reference sequence). This CDR3 has 23 residues. V lost 0 bases, J lost 0 bases, and 18 bases stayed unmatched. The CDR3 DNA sequence: TGTGCCACCAGCAGAGATCGATCGTTCGCGACTAGCGGGAGTAGGGGCTCCTACAATGAGCAGTTCTTC. Protein product: CATSRDRSFATSGSRGSYNEQFF.

The chain joins TRBV28 to TRBJ2-5; the match to TRBD2 covers 7 bases. The CDR3 is made up of 14 amino acids. Trimming took 8 bases from V and 2 from J; bases not matched to a gene: 8. Germline CDR1 MDHEN, CDR2 SYDVKM. The CDR3 bases are TGTGCCAGCTTCCCTGACGGGGGGCAAGAGACCCAGTACTTC. Its translation: CASFPDGGQETQYF.

This clone appeared a few times. The chain employs TRBV7-2 and TRBJ2-3, with D perhaps TRBD2 (5 bases). Germline values: CDR1 SGHTA, CDR2 FQGNSA. Trimming left V 3 bases short and J 4 bases short, with 11 bases between. This CDR3 contains 14 residues. The chain's CDR3 is CASSFRGFADTQYF. The CDR3 nucleotides are TGTGCCAGCAGCTTCCGGGGTTTCGCAGATACGCAGTATTTT.